Included here is one T cell receptor (beta chain) sequence, with context. Its antigen is not identified. Germline V gene lookup returns CDR1 SGDLS and CDR2 YYNGEE. Trimming took off 7 bases at V and 6 bases at J, with 10 bases between the two ends. This CDR3 has 12 amino acids. This entry belongs to a study of T cell responses to AZD1222 COVID-19 vaccine. Overall study results and limits: White British people made up most donors, females outnumbered males, and clonal diversity was possibly underestimated.

Assay: immunoSEQ multiplex PCR; the TCRdb copy retains only in-frame clones and omits some. This sample has 150,000 to 200,000 clones, with about 93% found just once. Sequencing used peripheral blood, obtained on day 0 of AZD1222 vaccination. The J gene is TRBJ2-2, the V gene TRBV9; D might be TRBD1 or TRBD2, each matching 5 bases. This receptor was identified in an adult in good health. CDR3 bases: TGTGCCAGCGGGGGTACGTCCGGGGAGCTGTTTTTT. This encodes CASGGTSGELFF. The full variable domain, rest sourced from reference TRBV9 and TRBJ2-2, is DSGVTQTPKHLITATGQRVTLRCSPRSGDLSVYWYQQSLDQGLQFLIQYYNGEERAKGNILERFSAQQFPDLHSELNLSSLELGDSALYFCASGGTSGELFFGEGSRLTVL.